This T cell receptor (beta chain) derives from a study of glioma-infiltrating T cells. This clonotype was counted many times. The antigen is undetermined. Trimming cost V 5 bases and J 6 bases; bases outside gene matches: 6. Germline values: CDR1 MNHEY, CDR2 SMNVEV (reference sequence). The CDR3 consists of 14 residues. Study observations and caveats: Gliomas, especially low-grade, showed above-expected tissue-blood divergence; non-neoplastic patients showed below. Only very few CDR3 sequences appeared in both tissue and blood.

The iRepertoire nested amplicon-rescue multiplex PCR amplified TCR alpha and beta CDR3s from RNA. Tissue mRNA or PBMC total RNA, roughly 100-400 ng, went into one-step reverse transcription and amplification. Each CDR3 protein gets one entry after TCRdb re-called the multiplex PCR reads with MiXCR. The profile covers 100,000 to 150,000 distinct CDR3 sequences, with roughly 25% appearing a single time and about 16% taken by the ten largest. The specimen sequenced was glioma tissue, nonneoplastic brain tissue, or PBMCs (not recorded which). This receptor was taken from a human donor with low-grade glioma or glioblastoma, undergoing nonglioma brain surgery, or in good health (not recorded which). This rearrangement joins TRBV27 to TRBJ1-5, with 8 nucleotides matching TRBD1. CDR3 in DNA: TGTGCCAGCAGTCTGGACAGGGCGGGTCAGCCCCAGCATTTT. Translating gives CASSLDRAGQPQHF.